This T cell receptor (beta chain) was sequenced for a study of human T cells and chemical hapten exposure. Background on the study: Readings were taken at 6 days from patch tests that had applied 0.01% DPC to the upper back. Alopecia areata, totalis or universalis affected patients who were mostly female. Yields of TCR per sample differed, chiefly owing to small differences in pooled library volume.

Time point specified: patch test 1, 2 weeks after DPC sensitization. As for treatment: therapeutic diphenylcyclopropenone sensitization with weekly scalp DPC. TCRdb fed the RACE reads into MiXCR, producing one record per CDR3 protein. Of about 90,000 distinct CDR3 sequences in the sample, about 10% were seen once. Sequenced here: whole blood, sampled in connection with sensitization to the hapten diphenylcyclopropenone (DPC). The clonotype was recovered from a middle-aged man with alopecia areata. Some clones in this sample may be carry-over from other donors' samples.

This chain's CDR3 is CASSLFAQINQPQHF. DNA for the CDR3: TGTGCCAGCAGTTTATTCGCCCAGATTAATCAGCCCCAGCATTTT. The V and J genes are TRBV28 and TRBJ1-5; D is undetermined. Germline V gives CDR1 MDHEN, CDR2 SYDVKM. There are 15 residues in the CDR3. With 1 base removed from V and 4 bases from J, the gap between germline ends came to 11 bases.